One and the same sample provided the 25 T cell receptor beta chains below, sequenced in a study of shared clonotypes between healthy human individuals. Naivety among CD8 cells was defined by CD45RO negativity and positive CCR7 selection, thereby excluding terminally differentiated effector memory CD45RA+ cells. The data were produced by immunoSEQ multiplex PCR, yet TCRdb's version contains in-frame clones alone and is incomplete. The sample shows around 1.9 million clones, 93% of them seen only once. What was sequenced was naive CD8+ T cells from PBMCs. The origin of the receptors is a man aged 18 to 35 in good health. Some clones in this sample may be carry-over from other donors' samples.

J is TRBJ2-5 and V is TRBV7-8; 7 bases line up with TRBD1. The CDR3 runs to 15 residues. The V segment lost 4 bases and the J segment 3 bases; nucleotides outside the gene matches: 8. Per germline, CDR1 SGHVS and CDR2 FQNEAQ. The CDR3 loop reads CASSSRDSQEETQYF. The DNA of the CDR3 is TGTGCCAGCAGCTCGAGGGACAGCCAAGAAGAGACCCAGTACTTC. The full variable domain, with the rest looked up from reference TRBV7-8 and TRBJ2-5, is GAGVSQSPRYKVAKRGQDVALRCDPISGHVSLFWYQQALGQGPEFLTYFQNEAQLDKSGLPSDRFFAERPEGSVSTLKIQRTQQEDSAVYLCASSSRDSQEETQYFGPGTRLLVL.

The chain combines TRBV28 with TRBJ2-7; D tentatively fits TRBD1 or TRBD2 (5 bases each). V lost 8 bases and J 3 bases, leaving 26 bases between the germline ends. The CDR3 extends over 17 amino acids. CDR1 is MDHEN, CDR2 SYDVKM, per germline. CDR3: CASLGTFDVVGVYEQYF. The CDR3 coding sequence is TGTGCCAGCCTAGGGACCTTCGATGTAGTGGGTGTCTACGAGCAGTACTTC. The full variable domain, completed using reference TRBV28 and TRBJ2-7, is DVKVTQSSRYLVKRTGEKVFLECVQDMDHENMFWYRQDPGLGLRLIYFSYDVKMKEKGDIPEGYSVSREKKERFSLILESASTNQTSMYLCASLGTFDVVGVYEQYFGPGTRLTVT.

The chain employs TRBV7-9 and TRBJ2-7, with D perhaps matching TRBD1 (6 bases). CDR1 SEHNR and CDR2 FQNEAQ come from the germline V gene (reference sequence). The V end lost 2 bases, the J end lost 3 bases, and 14 bases lay between the germline ends. The length of the CDR3 is 15 residues. CDR3 sequence (DNA): TGTGCCAGCAGCTTAACACAGGGCCTAAGCTACGAGCAGTACTTC. Protein sequence: CASSLTQGLSYEQYF.

The rearrangement joins TRBV10-2 to TRBJ2-6; possibly TRBD2 for D (6 bases). Germline assignment: CDR1 WSHSY and CDR2 SAAADI. V dropped 10 bases and J dropped 0 bases, with 16 bases sitting between them. This CDR3 has 16 residues. The chain's CDR3 is CATSGDPSSGANVLTF. As DNA, the CDR3 is TGCGCCACCTCGGGGGACCCCAGCTCTGGGGCCAACGTCCTGACTTTC.

The sample holds one count of this clone. The V call is TRBV27, the J call TRBJ2-1; 9 nucleotides line up with TRBD2. The J segment lost 7 bases and the V segment lost 4 bases, leaving 5 bases of the junction unmatched. Germline lookup yields CDR1 MNHEY and CDR2 SMNVEV (reference sequence). The CDR3 has 14 amino acids. The CDR3 loop is CASSSSGKWNEQFF. For the CDR3, the DNA is TGTGCCAGCAGTTCTAGCGGGAAGTGGAATGAGCAGTTCTTC.

The chain uses TRBV19 and TRBJ2-7, with D maybe TRBD2 (6 bases). Germline CDR1 reads LNHDA; CDR2 reads SQIVND (reference sequence). CDR3 size: 13 residues. Trimming shortened V by 8 bases and J by 4 bases, and 15 bases separated the two germline ends. The CDR3 DNA follows: TGTGCCAGTTCCCGGGACTCCTATTACGAGCAGTACTTC. Translation: CASSRDSYYEQYF.

On this clone: The sample carries other DNA sequences with the same CDR3. The chain couples TRBV4-3 to TRBJ2-7, with 11 bases lining up with TRBD2. The V segment lost 3 bases and the J segment 3 bases; nucleotides outside the gene matches: 4. The CDR3 covers 15 residues. The V gene's germline CDR1 is LGHNA and CDR2 YSLEER. The CDR3 spells CASSQGTSGLYEQYF. The CDR3, as DNA: TGCGCCAGCAGCCAGGGGACTAGCGGACTCTACGAGCAGTACTTC.

J is TRBJ2-1 and V is TRBV11-3; 11 bases match TRBD2. CDR1 SGHNT and CDR2 YENEEA come from the germline V gene. V shed 5 bases, J shed 8 bases, and the junction held 8 bases outside the gene matches. The CDR3 spans 15 residues. CDR3 sequence (DNA): TGTGCCAGCAGCGCACTAGCGGGAGAGGCCCATGAGCAGTTCTTC. This codes for CASSALAGEAHEQFF.

The V gene is TRBV4-3, the J gene TRBJ2-7; 10 nucleotides align to TRBD1. This CDR3 is 15 amino acids long. Germline CDR1 LGHNA, CDR2 YSLEER. Unmatched junction bases numbered 9, after V lost 3 bases and J lost 7 bases. This CDR3 is CASSHRTGGLGEQYF. DNA of the CDR3: TGCGCCAGCAGCCATAGGACAGGGGGGCTGGGGGAGCAGTACTTC.

This chain connects TRBV6-1 to TRBJ2-7; 8 bases agree with TRBD1. The CDR3 sequence is 16 residues long. Losses at the gene ends were 0 bases for V and 3 bases for J; bases not matched to a gene: 7. CDR1 is MNHNS, CDR2 SASEGT, per germline. The CDR3 sequence: CASSEALTGVGYEQYF. In DNA form, the CDR3 reads TGTGCCAGCAGTGAAGCGCTGACAGGGGTAGGCTACGAGCAGTACTTC.

This clone has just a few counts. This same CDR3 is encoded by further DNA sequences in the sample. The chain is built from TRBV27 and TRBJ1-5, with D maybe TRBD1 (5 bases). The CDR3 runs to 15 residues. Trimming stripped 2 bases from V and 0 bases from J, with 8 bases between. Looked up from germline, CDR1 is MNHEY and CDR2 is SMNVEV (reference sequence). CDR3 bases: TGTGCCAGCAGTTTAGGGGGGGGTAGCAATCAGCCCCAGCATTTT. This sequence encodes CASSLGGGSNQPQHF.

The chain joins TRBV5-1 to TRBJ1-4; 10 positions agree with TRBD1. The germline V gene encodes CDR1 SGHRS and CDR2 YFSETQ. The CDR3 spans 12 residues. The junction had 0 bases not matched to a gene; V was cut back by 7 bases and J by 6 bases. The CDR3 sequence is CASGTGDEKLFF. DNA for the CDR3: TGCGCCAGCGGGACAGGGGATGAAAAACTGTTTTTT.

The gene calls are TRBV4-3 and TRBJ2-1; possibly TRBD1 for D (5 bases). With 0 bases removed from V and 7 bases from J, the gap between germline ends came to 13 bases. Germline loops: CDR1 LGHNA, CDR2 YSLEER. The CDR3 length is 15 residues. CDR3 loop: CASSQEEGAGNEQFF. DNA for the CDR3: TGCGCCAGCAGCCAAGAAGAAGGGGCTGGTAATGAGCAGTTCTTC.

The chain recombines TRBV7-9 with TRBJ2-7; either TRBD1 or TRBD2 may fit D (5 bases each). The V end was cut by 3 bases, the J end by 3 bases, with 9 bases between. The V gene's germline CDR1 is SEHNR and CDR2 FQNEAQ (reference sequence). This CDR3 is built from 13 residues. CDR3: CASSFPGHYEQYF. The CDR3 coding sequence is TGTGCCAGCAGCTTCCCGGGGCACTACGAGCAGTACTTC.

The chain is built from TRBV27 and TRBJ2-1, with 8 positions matching TRBD2. J was trimmed by 6 bases and V by 5 bases; bases with no gene match: 6. This CDR3 is 14 amino acids long. Germline CDR1 and CDR2: MNHEY and SMNVEV (reference sequence). CDR3 nucleotides: TGTGCCAGCAGTGTACTAGCGGTAGGCAATGAGCAGTTCTTC. Its protein is CASSVLAVGNEQFF.

The chain is built from TRBV5-6 and TRBJ2-7; possible D gene TRBD2, 5 bases. The V end lost 2 bases, the J end lost 4 bases, and 7 bases lay between the germline ends. CDR1 and CDR2 (germline): SGHDT, YYEEEE. This CDR3 is built from 12 residues. The DNA of the CDR3 is TGTGCCAGCAGCTTCCCGGGGTACGAGCAGTACTTC. This translates into CASSFPGYEQYF.

V and J are TRBV9 and TRBJ2-3; 8 nucleotides match TRBD1. This CDR3 is 16 amino acids long. Germline assignment: CDR1 SGDLS and CDR2 YYNGEE. Germline trimming cut 0 bases from V and 2 bases from J; bases unmatched to any gene: 5. The CDR3 DNA follows: TGTGCCAGCAGCGTAGGACAGGGGAGAACCACAGATACGCAGTATTTT. Its translation is CASSVGQGRTTDTQYF.

The J gene is TRBJ2-1, the V gene TRBV7-9; 13 bases fit TRBD2. The J segment lost 6 bases and the V segment lost 5 bases, leaving 7 bases of the junction unmatched. The germline gives CDR1 SEHNR, CDR2 FQNEAQ (reference sequence). The CDR3 totals 16 residues. This chain's CDR3 is CASSPKTSGRINEQFF. DNA for the CDR3: TGTGCCAGCAGCCCGAAGACTAGCGGGAGGATCAATGAGCAGTTCTTC.

The rearrangement joins TRBV15 to TRBJ2-6; D is unclear. Trimming shortened V by 0 bases and J by 1 base, and 7 bases separated the two germline ends. The length of the CDR3 is 16 residues. Germline CDR1 reads LNHNV; CDR2 reads YYDKDF (reference sequence). The CDR3: CATSRDLRSGANVLTF. DNA for the CDR3: TGTGCCACCAGCAGAGATCTCCGATCTGGGGCCAACGTCCTGACTTTC.

This clone was observed a few times. The junction departs from germline at one end; a sequencing error may be responsible. Other nucleotide sequences in the sample specify the same CDR3. The rearrangement links TRBV9 to TRBJ2-7, with D hard to call. Germline V gene data show CDR1 as SGDLS and CDR2 as YYNGEE. The CDR3 is made up of 12 amino acids. As DNA, the CDR3 is TGTGCCAGCAGCGGCCCTTCCTATGAGCAGTACTTC. Translation: CASSGPSYEQYF.

This clone appeared once. The same CDR3 is also encoded by other DNA sequences in this sample. The chain has TRBV19 and TRBJ2-1; 7 bases fit TRBD2. The length of the CDR3 is 14 residues. After removal of 2 bases from V and 5 bases from J, the junction contained 3 bases not matched to a gene. CDR1 LNHDA and CDR2 SQIVND come from the germline V gene (reference sequence). The CDR3 DNA is TGTGCCAGTAGTATAAGGGACTACAACAATGAGCAGTTCTTC. Translated, it gives CASSIRDYNNEQFF.

The rearrangement uses TRBV27 and TRBJ2-1; D not resolved. CDR1 is MNHEY, CDR2 SMNVEV, per germline (reference sequence). Trimming shortened V by 4 bases and J by 0 bases, and 7 bases separated the two germline ends. The CDR3 sequence is 14 residues long. The CDR3 DNA reads as TGTGCCAGCAGTTCTTGGGCCTCCTACAATGAGCAGTTCTTC. It specifies CASSSWASYNEQFF.

The V and J genes are TRBV5-4 and TRBJ2-7; D gene ambiguous. The CDR3 sequence is 14 residues long. Between the trimmed V and J ends, which lost 4 bases and 6 bases, there was a span of 17 bases. Germline V gene sequence: CDR1 SGHNT, CDR2 YYREEE (reference sequence). CDR3 protein: CASSAEYEELEQYF. CDR3 bases: TGTGCCAGCAGCGCGGAATATGAGGAGCTCGAGCAGTACTTC.

V and J are TRBV13 and TRBJ1-1; D not resolved. Germline CDR1 is PRHDT and CDR2 is FYEKMQ (reference sequence). There are 14 residues in the CDR3. Trimming removed 0 bases from V and 5 bases from J, with 10 bases in between. The CDR3 nucleotides are TGTGCCAGCAGCTTAGGCCTCACGAGGACTGAAGCTTTCTTT. It yields the protein CASSLGLTRTEAFF.

The rearrangement uses TRBV5-6 and TRBJ2-1, with D perhaps matching TRBD2 (5 bases). The germline gives CDR1 SGHDT, CDR2 YYEEEE. The CDR3 consists of 18 residues. V gave up 1 base and J gave up 4 bases, with 21 bases separating them. For the CDR3, the DNA is TGTGCCAGCAGCTTGAACTCTGCTAGCCGAGTAAATTACAATGAGCAGTTCTTC. Encoded protein: CASSLNSASRVNYNEQFF.